A single sample gave rise to the 4 T cell receptor beta chains below, sequenced in a study of neoadjuvant anti-PD-1 for oral cavity cancer. Produced via immunoSEQ multiplex PCR; TCRdb's table is partial and in-frame only. The sample contains about 72,000 clones, around 83% of which appear only once. The sequences come from PBMCs, collected before nivolumab (anti-PD-1) treatment. The receptors stem from a person aged 40 to 85 with oral cavity squamous cell carcinoma.

The chain has TRBV27 and TRBJ2-7, with 10 nucleotides matching TRBD2. The CDR3 totals 15 residues. With 6 bases clipped from V and 1 base from J, the junction kept 6 bases outside the gene matches. Germline values: CDR1 MNHEY, CDR2 SMNVEV (reference sequence). CDR3 sequence: CASSAPGLASYEQYF. The CDR3 coding sequence is TGTGCCAGCAGCGCACCGGGACTAGCGTCCTACGAGCAGTACTTC.

The chain employs TRBV14 and TRBJ2-7, with 10 bases aligning to TRBD1. The junction had 6 bases not matched to a gene; V was cut back by 5 bases and J by 2 bases. There are 15 residues in the CDR3. Germline V gives CDR1 SGHDN, CDR2 FVKESK. The CDR3 bases are TGTGCCAGCAGCTCTCCCGGGACAGGGGCCTACGAGCAGTACTTC. Translation: CASSSPGTGAYEQYF.

The chain links TRBV6-1 to TRBJ1-2, with 11 bases fitting TRBD1. The ends lost 1 base at V and 6 bases at J; junction bases unmatched: 7. The CDR3 sequence is 16 residues long. In germline, CDR1 is MNHNS, CDR2 SASEGT. CDR3 region: CASSEDLGQGADGYTF. The CDR3, as DNA: TGTGCCAGCAGTGAAGACCTAGGACAGGGGGCTGATGGCTACACCTTC.

A single count supports this clone. This sequence joins TRBV4-1 and TRBJ1-2, with 8 bases that match TRBD1. From germline, CDR1 is MGHRA and CDR2 YSYEKL. Trimming removed 0 bases from V and 4 bases from J; junction bases left unmatched: 10. The CDR3 totals 17 residues. This CDR3 reads CASSQDPVTGASYGYTF. CDR3 DNA sequence: TGCGCCAGCAGCCAAGACCCCGTGACAGGGGCCTCCTATGGCTACACCTTC.